A selection of T cell receptor beta chains follows, all from one sample in a study of T cells in Graves' hyperthyroidism and ophthalmopathy. TCRdb ran MiXCR on the multiplex PCR reads and lists one entry per CDR3 protein. Counted here are some 550,000 distinct CDR3 sequences, around 16% occurring once; the ten biggest clones make up roughly 3.3%. The sequencing sample was made of blood. These receptors were taken from a woman between 40 and 55 years old with Graves' ophthalmopathy. CDR3s include the opening cysteine and the closing phenylalanine or tryptophan. A D gene is named only where the DNA matches it firmly. Clone size is given for some rows only: seen once, a few or many times, or a class if the clone is expanded.

length | J | V | D | size | CDR3 | DNA
12 | TRBJ1-1 | TRBV11-2 | . | many | CASSLIGSEAFF | TGTGCCAGCAGCCTCATCGGGTCCGAAGCTTTCTTT
13 | TRBJ2-1 | TRBV20-1 | TRBD1 | . | CSARDRGHNEQFF | TGCAGTGCTAGGGACAGGGGGCACAATGAGCAGTTCTTC
16 | TRBJ2-1 | TRBV2 | TRBD2 | many | CASSRVSSGGVGEQFF | TGTGCCAGCAGTCGAGTGTCTAGCGGGGGGGTCGGTGAGCAGTTCTTC
14 | TRBJ2-5 | TRBV7-7 | . | . | CASSLLAAPETQYF | TGTGCTAGCAGCTTACTCGCGGCGCCAGAGACCCAGTACTTC
18 | TRBJ1-1 | TRBV11-2 | TRBD1 | . | CASSLFAMAQGGETEAFF | TGTGCCAGCAGCTTATTCGCCATGGCGCAGGGGGGAGAAACTGAAGCTTTCTTT
14 | TRBJ1-2 | TRBV3-1 | . | . | CASSRRGALNGYTF | TGTGCCAGCAGCCGACGGGGGGCTCTGAATGGCTACACCTTC
13 | TRBJ1-2 | TRBV27 | . | many | CASRRQDSGGYTF | TGTGCCAGCAGACGACAGGACTCGGGAGGCTACACCTTC
13 | TRBJ2-3 | TRBV28 | . | . | CASREGNTDTQYF | TGTGCCAGCCGAGAGGGAAACACAGATACGCAGTATTTT
14 | TRBJ2-3 | TRBV3-1 | . | few | CASSQVGRTDTQYF | TGTGCCAGCAGCCAAGTTGGGAGGACAGATACGCAGTATTTT
16 | TRBJ2-1 | TRBV4-2 | . | once | CASSQDMGDDKGEQFF | TGTGCCAGCAGCCAAGATATGGGGGATGACAAGGGTGAGCAGTTCTTC
16 | TRBJ2-5 | TRBV7-8 | . | . | CASSLLPGLPAETQYF | TGTGCCAGCAGCCTTTTACCGGGACTCCCTGCCGAGACCCAGTACTTC
16 | TRBJ2-3 | TRBV27 | . | many | CASTQFGDSDTDTQYF | TGTGCCAGCACCCAGTTTGGGGACTCCGACACAGATACGCAGTATTTT
17 | TRBJ1-4 | TRBV12-5 | . | many | CASGLSPQPPKDEKLFF | TGTGCTAGTGGTTTGTCACCTCAGCCCCCGAAAGATGAAAAACTGTTTTTT
12 | TRBJ1-1 | TRBV28 | TRBD1 | . | CASSFDRDGAFF | TGTGCCAGCAGTTTCGACAGGGATGGAGCTTTCTTT
15 | TRBJ1-1 | TRBV5-1 | TRBD1 | few | CASSLPGQVNTEAFF | TGCGCCAGCAGCTTACCGGGACAGGTGAACACTGAAGCTTTCTTT
17 | TRBJ2-4 | TRBV30 | TRBD2 | few | CAWSLGGSGPFLNIQYF | TGTGCCTGGAGTCTGGGCGGGAGCGGACCCTTCTTAAACATTCAGTACTTC
16 | TRBJ2-1 | TRBV24-1 | TRBD2 | few | CATSDPLAGGVNEQFF | TGTGCCACCAGTGACCCCCTAGCGGGGGGGGTCAATGAGCAGTTCTTC
13 | TRBJ2-1 | TRBV7-6 | . | few | CASSLSGEGKQFF | TGTGCCAGCAGCTTATCGGGCGAGGGCAAGCAGTTCTTC
12 | TRBJ1-4 | TRBV20-1 | . | . | CSARDGQEKLFF | TGCAGTGCTAGAGACGGACAGGAAAAACTGTTTTTT
13 | TRBJ2-3 | TRBV5-1 | . | . | CASSSLIADTQYF | TGCGCCAGCAGCTCCCTAATCGCAGATACGCAGTATTTT
15 | TRBJ2-7 | TRBV19 | TRBD1 | . | CAGSLAWDRAYEQYF | TGTGCCGGTAGCTTGGCGTGGGACAGGGCCTACGAGCAGTACTTC
17 | TRBJ2-7 | TRBV10-1 | . | few | CASSESALDQDSYEQYF | TGCGCCAGCAGTGAGTCAGCCCTGGACCAGGACTCCTACGAGCAGTACTTC
14 | TRBJ2-7 | TRBV2 | . | many | CASSGDGRHYEQYF | TGTGCCAGCAGTGGGGACGGACGTCACTACGAGCAGTACTTC
17 | TRBJ2-2 | TRBV4-1 | TRBD2 | few | CASSQEGGSVNTGELFF | TGCGCCAGCAGCCAAGAGGGCGGGAGTGTGAACACCGGGGAGCTGTTTTTT
15 | TRBJ1-4 | TRBV19 | . | few | CASSPLGGGNEKLFF | TGTGCCAGTAGCCCCCTTGGAGGGGGGAATGAAAAACTGTTTTTT
11 | TRBJ1-2 | TRBV29-1 | . | . | CSVDGGVGYTF | TGCAGCGTTGATGGCGGGGTAGGCTACACCTTC
15 | TRBJ1-1 | TRBV3-1 | . | many | CASSPWDTMNTEAFF | TGTGCCAGCAGCCCGTGGGACACCATGAACACTGAAGCTTTCTTT
13 | TRBJ1-5 | TRBV11-2 | TRBD1 | many | CASSGGQGQPQHF | TGTGCCAGCAGCGGGGGACAGGGGCAGCCCCAGCATTTT
16 | TRBJ2-7 | TRBV28 | . | . | CASSQPGDLLGYEQYF | TGTGCCAGCAGTCAACCAGGGGATTTGCTGGGGTACGAGCAGTACTTC
17 | TRBJ2-1 | TRBV12-3/TRBV12-4 | TRBD2 | many | CASSRTSGGASYNEQFF | TGTGCCAGCAGTCGGACTAGCGGGGGGGCTTCCTACAATGAGCAGTTCTTC
14 | TRBJ2-4 | TRBV28 | . | . | CASSLVAAKNIQYF | TGTGCCAGCAGTTTGGTGGCCGCCAAAAACATTCAGTACTTC
15 | TRBJ1-1 | TRBV6-2/TRBV6-3 | TRBD1 | . | CASSYMRQGNTEAFF | TGTGCCAGCAGTTACATGCGACAGGGGAACACTGAAGCTTTCTTT
13 | TRBJ1-2 | TRBV6-1 | TRBD1 | . | CASSYQTGDGYTF | TGTGCCAGCAGTTACCAAACAGGGGATGGCTACACCTTC
14 | TRBJ1-5 | TRBV20-1 | . | few | CSARQPLGNQPQHF | TGCAGTGCCAGACAGCCGCTGGGCAATCAGCCCCAGCATTTT
13 | TRBJ1-1 | TRBV10-3 | . | many | CAISGQTNTEAFF | TGTGCCATCAGTGGGCAAACTAACACTGAAGCTTTCTTT
12 | TRBJ1-1 | TRBV12-3/TRBV12-4 | . | many | CASTLPGTEAFF | TGTGCCAGCACCTTACCGGGGACTGAAGCTTTCTTT
14 | TRBJ1-5 | TRBV6-1 | TRBD1 | few | CASNYRGQRQPQHF | TGTGCCAGCAATTATAGGGGGCAGCGGCAGCCCCAGCATTTT
18 | TRBJ2-3 | TRBV5-1 | TRBD2 | many | CASSSMPGTSGYTDTQYF | TGCGCCAGCAGCTCGATGCCCGGGACTAGCGGGTACACAGATACGCAGTATTTT
14 | TRBJ1-1 | TRBV30 | . | few | CAWSYSPRGTEAFF | TGTGCCTGGAGTTACTCCCCACGGGGGACTGAAGCTTTCTTT
15 | TRBJ2-7 | TRBV7-3 | TRBD1 | many | CASSPTGGQGVGQYF | TGTGCCAGCAGCCCAACTGGGGGACAGGGAGTCGGGCAGTACTTC
16 | TRBJ1-1 | TRBV7-9 | . | many | CASSSQGGGSNTEAFF | TGTGCCAGCAGCTCCCAAGGAGGCGGCTCGAACACTGAAGCTTTCTTT
18 | TRBJ2-4 | TRBV20-1 | TRBD2 | few | CSVIGGCSGGIGKNIQYF | TGCAGTGTCATCGGGGGGTGTAGCGGGGGCATCGGCAAAAACATTCAGTACTTC
14 | TRBJ2-7 | TRBV6-2/TRBV6-3 | . | . | CASKGVGAPYEQYF | TGTGCCAGCAAAGGCGTCGGGGCCCCCTACGAGCAGTACTTC
17 | TRBJ1-5 | TRBV7-8 | . | few | CASQSTGGRWSNQPQHF | TGTGCCAGCCAATCGACCGGGGGGAGATGGAGCAATCAGCCCCAGCATTTT
12 | TRBJ2-7 | TRBV7-9 | . | many | CASSSSGDEQYF | TGTGCCAGCAGCTCTTCTGGTGACGAGCAGTACTTC
15 | TRBJ2-7 | TRBV20-1 | TRBD1 | many | CSAMNRDSYSYEQYF | TGCAGTGCTATGAACCGGGACAGCTACTCCTACGAGCAGTACTTC